This T cell receptor (beta chain) was sequenced in a study of regulatory T cells in long-lasting Graves disease. Findings of the study overall: There was favoring of TRBV28, TRBJ1-2 and TRBJ2-5 in persistent disease.

As concerns this clonotype: No antigen is known for it.

CDR3 length: 13 residues. Germline V gene lookup returns CDR1 DFQATT and CDR2 SNEGSKA (reference sequence). V was trimmed by 4 bases and J by 1 base, leaving 10 bases between them. HTBI primers from iRepertoire and Arm-PCR of CDR3 regions yielded the TCR beta libraries. TCRdb reanalysed the multiplex PCR reads using MiXCR and keeps one entry per CDR3 protein. The sample lists hundreds of thousands of distinct CDR3 sequences, 13% seen once, with roughly 9.7% in the top ten. The time point here: newly diagnosed GD, antithyroid drugs for less than 3 months. PBMC-derived RNA was used for the TCR library. These data also formed part of another study, on T cells in Graves' hyperthyroidism and ophthalmopathy. That work states: Among clonotypes expanded in thyroid above 0.001, most were also found in blood.

This TCR derives from a man aged 25 to 40 with Graves disease. The rearrangement joins TRBV20-1 to TRBJ1-1; a weak D match, TRBD1 (5 bases). The source was peripheral blood mononuclear cells (PBMCs), collected at new diagnosis, from a patient treated with antithyroid drugs. CDR3 in DNA: TGCAGTGCTAAGTTCGGGGGGAACACTGAAGCTTTCTTT. It yields the protein CSAKFGGNTEAFF.